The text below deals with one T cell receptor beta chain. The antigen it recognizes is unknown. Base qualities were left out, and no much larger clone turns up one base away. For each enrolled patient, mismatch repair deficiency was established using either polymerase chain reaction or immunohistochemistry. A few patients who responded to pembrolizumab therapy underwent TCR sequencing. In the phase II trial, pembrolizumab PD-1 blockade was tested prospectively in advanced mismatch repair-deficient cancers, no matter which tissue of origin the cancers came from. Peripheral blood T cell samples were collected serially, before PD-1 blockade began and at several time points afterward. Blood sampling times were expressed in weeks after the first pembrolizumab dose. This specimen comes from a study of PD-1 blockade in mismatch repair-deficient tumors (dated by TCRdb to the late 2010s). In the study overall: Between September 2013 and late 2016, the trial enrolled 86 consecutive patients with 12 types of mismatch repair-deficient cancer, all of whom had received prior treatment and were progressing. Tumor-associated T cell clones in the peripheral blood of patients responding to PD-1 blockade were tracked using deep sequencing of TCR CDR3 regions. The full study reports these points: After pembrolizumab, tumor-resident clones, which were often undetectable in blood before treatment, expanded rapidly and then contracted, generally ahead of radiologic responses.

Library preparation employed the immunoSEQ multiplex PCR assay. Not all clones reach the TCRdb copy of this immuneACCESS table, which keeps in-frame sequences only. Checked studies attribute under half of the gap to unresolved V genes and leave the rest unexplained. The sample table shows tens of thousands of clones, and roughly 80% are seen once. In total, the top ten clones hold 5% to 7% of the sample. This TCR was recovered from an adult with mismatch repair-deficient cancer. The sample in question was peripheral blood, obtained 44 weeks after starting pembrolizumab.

In nucleotide form, the sequence is TGTGCCAGCAGTTACTCTAGCGGGAGGGATATAGAGACCCAGTACTTC. Its protein reads: CASSYSSGRDIETQYF. This chain is built from TRBV6-6 and TRBJ2-5; TRBD2 agrees with 11 junctional bases. Taken from cysteine to phenylalanine, the CDR3 has 16 residues. The DNA shown is the 48-base CDR3, in frame from base 1. The germline V gene (reference sequence) gives CDR1 as MNHNY and CDR2 as SVGAGI. Trimming accounts for 0 bases at V and 4 bases at J, while the number of junction bases matched to no gene is 4.